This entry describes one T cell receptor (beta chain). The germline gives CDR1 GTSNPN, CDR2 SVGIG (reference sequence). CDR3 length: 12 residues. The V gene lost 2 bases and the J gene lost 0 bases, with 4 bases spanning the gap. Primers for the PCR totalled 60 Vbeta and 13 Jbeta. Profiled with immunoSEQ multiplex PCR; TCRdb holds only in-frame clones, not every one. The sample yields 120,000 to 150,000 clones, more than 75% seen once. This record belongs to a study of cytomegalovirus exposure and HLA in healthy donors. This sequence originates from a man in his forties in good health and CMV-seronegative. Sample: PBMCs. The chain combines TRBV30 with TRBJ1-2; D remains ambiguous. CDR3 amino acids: CAWSISNYGYTF. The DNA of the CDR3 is TGTGCCTGGAGTATATCTAACTATGGCTACACCTTC.